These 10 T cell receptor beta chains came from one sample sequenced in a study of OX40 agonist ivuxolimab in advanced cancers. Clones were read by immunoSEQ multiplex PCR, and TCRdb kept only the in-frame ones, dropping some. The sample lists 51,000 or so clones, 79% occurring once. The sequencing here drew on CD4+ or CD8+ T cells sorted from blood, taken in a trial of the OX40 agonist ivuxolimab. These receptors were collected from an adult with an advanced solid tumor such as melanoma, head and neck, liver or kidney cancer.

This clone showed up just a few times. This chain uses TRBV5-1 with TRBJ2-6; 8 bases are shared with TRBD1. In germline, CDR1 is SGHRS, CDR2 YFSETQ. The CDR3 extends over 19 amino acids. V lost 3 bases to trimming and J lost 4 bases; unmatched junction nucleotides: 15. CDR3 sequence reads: CASSWMTGVGSSGANVLTF. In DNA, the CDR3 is TGCGCCAGCAGCTGGATGACAGGGGTTGGCTCTTCGGGGGCCAACGTCCTGACTTTC.

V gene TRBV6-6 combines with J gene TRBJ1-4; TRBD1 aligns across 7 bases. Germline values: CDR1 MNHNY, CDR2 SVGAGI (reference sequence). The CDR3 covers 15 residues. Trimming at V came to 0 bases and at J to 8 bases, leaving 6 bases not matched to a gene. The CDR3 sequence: CASSYSKQGSEKLFF. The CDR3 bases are TGTGCCAGCAGTTACTCAAAACAGGGGTCCGAAAAACTGTTTTTT.

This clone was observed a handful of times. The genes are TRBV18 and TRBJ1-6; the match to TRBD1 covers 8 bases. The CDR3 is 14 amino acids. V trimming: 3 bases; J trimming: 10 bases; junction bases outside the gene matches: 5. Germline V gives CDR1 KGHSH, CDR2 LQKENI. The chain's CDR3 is CASSPGQGNSPLHF. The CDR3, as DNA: TGTGCCAGCTCACCTGGACAGGGCAACTCACCCCTCCACTTT.

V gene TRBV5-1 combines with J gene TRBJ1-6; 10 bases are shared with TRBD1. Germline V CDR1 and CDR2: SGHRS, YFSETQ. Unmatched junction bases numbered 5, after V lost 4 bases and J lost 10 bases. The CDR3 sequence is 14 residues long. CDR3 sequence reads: CASSPGTGESPLHF. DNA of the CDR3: TGCGCCAGCAGCCCCGGGACAGGGGAATCACCCCTCCACTTT.

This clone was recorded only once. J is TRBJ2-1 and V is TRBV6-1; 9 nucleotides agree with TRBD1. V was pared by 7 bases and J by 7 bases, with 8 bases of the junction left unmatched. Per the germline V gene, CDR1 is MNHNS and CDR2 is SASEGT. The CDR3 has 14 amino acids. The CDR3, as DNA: TGTGCCAGCATCCGGGACAGGGAGGTAAATGAGCAGTTCTTC. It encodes CASIRDREVNEQFF.

The CDR3 spells CASSLSSGGPYNEQFF. CDR3 coding DNA: TGTGCCAGCAGCTTAAGTAGCGGGGGACCGTACAATGAGCAGTTCTTC. This chain connects TRBV7-2 to TRBJ2-1; 9 nucleotides line up with TRBD2. The CDR3 covers 16 residues. With V trimmed by 2 bases and J by 4 bases, 6 bases remained unmatched. The germline V gene has CDR1 SGHTA and CDR2 FQGNSA.

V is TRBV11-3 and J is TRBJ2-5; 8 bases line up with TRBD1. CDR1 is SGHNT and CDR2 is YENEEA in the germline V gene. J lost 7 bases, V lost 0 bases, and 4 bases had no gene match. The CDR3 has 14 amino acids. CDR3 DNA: TGTGCCAGCAGCTTAGACGGGACAGGTGGGACCCAGTACTTC. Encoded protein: CASSLDGTGGTQYF.

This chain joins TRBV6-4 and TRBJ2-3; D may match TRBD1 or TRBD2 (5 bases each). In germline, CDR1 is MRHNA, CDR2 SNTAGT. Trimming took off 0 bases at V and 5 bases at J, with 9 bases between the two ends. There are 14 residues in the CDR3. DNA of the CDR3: TGTGCCAGCAGTGACTCGAGTGGGGGAGATACGCAGTATTTT. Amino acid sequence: CASSDSSGGDTQYF.

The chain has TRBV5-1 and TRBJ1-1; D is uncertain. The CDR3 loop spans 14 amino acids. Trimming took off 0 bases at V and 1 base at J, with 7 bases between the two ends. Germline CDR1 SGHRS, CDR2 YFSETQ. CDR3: CASSLARENTEAFF. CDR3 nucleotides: TGCGCCAGCAGCTTGGCGAGGGAGAACACTGAAGCTTTCTTT.

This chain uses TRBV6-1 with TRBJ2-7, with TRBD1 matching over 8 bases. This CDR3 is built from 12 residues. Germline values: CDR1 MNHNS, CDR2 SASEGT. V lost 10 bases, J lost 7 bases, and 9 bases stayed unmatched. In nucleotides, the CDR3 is TGTGCCACAGACAGGGGTAAAGAAGAGCAGTACTTC. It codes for CATDRGKEEQYF.